Listed here are 30 T cell receptor beta chains from one sample, sequenced in a study of CD8 T cells in ankylosing spondylitis. TCRdb ran MiXCR on the 5' RACE reads and lists one entry per CDR3 protein. The sample records roughly 160,000 distinct CDR3 sequences, approximately 9.9% being singletons. The specimen sequenced was blood, either unsorted or a sorted T cell fraction (not recorded which). These receptors all stem from a female donor with ankylosing spondylitis or in good health (not recorded which).

This clonotype occurred a few times. This chain links TRBV6-5 with TRBJ1-1, with 10 bases lining up with TRBD1. The CDR3 totals 15 residues. CDR1 and CDR2 (germline): MNHEY, SVGAGI. Germline trimming cut 2 bases from V and 3 bases from J; bases unmatched to any gene: 3. The CDR3 DNA is TGTGCCAGCAGTTACGGTGGGACAGGGGACACTGAAGCTTTCTTT. Its protein is CASSYGGTGDTEAFF.

In its sample, this clonotype was seen a few times. This sequence joins TRBV5-6 and TRBJ2-7, with TRBD1 matching over 8 bases. J was trimmed by 3 bases and V by 4 bases; bases with no gene match: 6. Germline values: CDR1 SGHDT, CDR2 YYEEEE. The CDR3 is 14 residues long. Here the CDR3 reads CASSMGTGDYEQYF. For the CDR3, the DNA is TGTGCCAGCAGCATGGGGACAGGCGACTACGAGCAGTACTTC.

The J gene is TRBJ2-7, the V gene TRBV28; possibly TRBD1 for D (6 bases). The germline gives CDR1 MDHEN, CDR2 SYDVKM. V dropped 4 bases and J dropped 5 bases, with 15 bases sitting between them. There are 14 residues in the CDR3. CDR3 sequence: CASSSLGGIHEQYF. DNA of the CDR3: TGTGCCAGCAGTTCCCTAGGGGGTATCCACGAGCAGTACTTC. The complete variable domain, with remaining parts taken from reference TRBV28 and TRBJ2-7, reads DVKVTQSSRYLVKRTGEKVFLECVQDMDHENMFWYRQDPGLGLRLIYFSYDVKMKEKGDIPEGYSVSREKKERFSLILESASTNQTSMYLCASSSLGGIHEQYFGPGTRLTVT.

This clonotype appeared a few times. The chain carries TRBV20-1 and TRBJ2-7, with 8 bases that match TRBD2. This CDR3 is built from 13 residues. Germline V gives CDR1 DFQATT, CDR2 SNEGSKA (reference sequence). With 7 bases clipped from V and 5 bases from J, the junction kept 10 bases outside the gene matches. The CDR3 DNA sequence: TGCAGTGTTAAGTCGGGAGGGCTCGACGAGCAGTACTTC. Translating it yields CSVKSGGLDEQYF.

The rearrangement uses TRBV5-6 and TRBJ1-1; D might be TRBD1 (6 bases). Trimming removed 4 bases at V and 8 bases at J, with 24 bases between. The CDR3 sequence is 16 residues long. The germline V gene encodes CDR1 SGHDT and CDR2 YYEEEE. CDR3 residues: CASSPRGPSLSMEAFF. CDR3 bases: TGTGCCAGCAGCCCGCGGGGGCCCTCCTTAAGTATGGAAGCTTTCTTT. The full variable domain, with the rest looked up from reference TRBV5-6 and TRBJ1-1, is DAGVTQSPTHLIKTRGQQVTLRCSPKSGHDTVSWYQQALGQGPQFIFQYYEEEERQRGNFPDRFSGHQFPNYSSELNVNALLLGDSALYLCASSPRGPSLSMEAFFGQGTRLTVV.

The V and J genes are TRBV9 and TRBJ2-3, with a possible D match to TRBD1 (6 bases). Germline values: CDR1 SGDLS, CDR2 YYNGEE. V lost 1 base, J lost 4 bases, and 10 bases lay in between. The CDR3 covers 14 residues. The CDR3 loop reads CASSVYRVADTQYF. DNA for the CDR3: TGTGCCAGCAGCGTATACAGGGTCGCAGATACGCAGTATTTT.

This clonotype was seen a handful of times. The V and J genes are TRBV13 and TRBJ2-7; no definite D call. Trimming stripped 5 bases from V and 6 bases from J, with 14 bases between. Germline loops: CDR1 PRHDT, CDR2 FYEKMQ (reference sequence). CDR3 length: 13 amino acids. CDR3 protein: CASSPRSEFEQYF. CDR3 DNA sequence: TGTGCCAGCAGCCCTAGGTCGGAGTTCGAGCAGTACTTC.

In this sample, this clonotype turned up many times. The J gene is TRBJ2-3, the V gene TRBV28, with 7 bases that match TRBD1. There are 14 residues in the CDR3. Trimming cost V 6 bases and J 5 bases; bases outside gene matches: 8. The germline V gene has CDR1 MDHEN and CDR2 SYDVKM. The CDR3 DNA follows: TGTGCCAGCAGCTGGGGGACAGAGCGAGATACGCAGTATTTT. Protein product: CASSWGTERDTQYF.

This clonotype was detected a few times. The J gene is TRBJ2-7, the V gene TRBV4-1; 7 nucleotides line up with TRBD1. The CDR3 length is 17 residues. J lost 0 bases, V lost 0 bases, and 8 bases had no gene match. Germline V CDR1 and CDR2: MGHRA, YSYEKL. The CDR3 region has the DNA TGCGCCAGCAGCCAAGATCCCTGGGACAGCTACTCCTACGAGCAGTACTTC. Translating it yields CASSQDPWDSYSYEQYF.

In this sample, this clonotype turned up a few times. This rearrangement joins TRBV19 to TRBJ2-1; D is ambiguous. This CDR3 comprises 12 residues. V shed 3 bases and J shed 6 bases, with 6 bases lying between them. The germline CDR1 and CDR2 sequences are LNHDA and SQIVND (reference sequence). The CDR3: CASSIVLNEQFF. The DNA of the CDR3 is TGTGCCAGTAGTATTGTTCTCAATGAGCAGTTCTTC.

The V gene is TRBV12-3 or TRBV12-4, the J gene TRBJ2-7; TRBD1 aligns across 9 bases. The CDR3 length is 16 residues. Trimming took 3 bases from V and 2 from J; bases not matched to a gene: 8. CDR3 bases: TGTGCCAGCAGTTTTTCCCTGGACAGGGGAACCTACGAGCAGTACTTC. Its translation: CASSFSLDRGTYEQYF.

The CDR3 is CASSFGMLNEQFF. CDR3 nucleotide sequence: TGTGCCAGCAGCTTCGGTATGCTTAATGAGCAGTTCTTC. V is TRBV7-2 and J is TRBJ2-1; D remains ambiguous. Germline V gene lookup returns CDR1 SGHTA and CDR2 FQGNSA. The CDR3 spans 13 residues. The V gene lost 3 bases and the J gene lost 7 bases, with 10 bases spanning the gap.

The rearrangement uses TRBV7-2 and TRBJ1-1; D gene ambiguous. Germline V gives CDR1 SGHTA, CDR2 FQGNSA. The CDR3 loop spans 16 amino acids. V lost 4 bases and J 0 bases, leaving 15 bases between the germline ends. CDR3 in amino acids: CASSSGRKALNTEAFF. The CDR3 bases are TGTGCCAGCAGCTCGGGGAGGAAGGCATTGAACACTGAAGCTTTCTTT.

This chain links TRBV9 with TRBJ1-2; 9 nucleotides agree with TRBD1. The V gene end was trimmed by 0 bases and the J gene end by 5 bases; junction bases not matched to a gene: 8. The CDR3 length is 16 residues. Germline V lookup: CDR1 SGDLS, CDR2 YYNGEE. CDR3 sequence: CASSVDRDRDQYGYTF. The CDR3 DNA sequence: TGTGCCAGCAGCGTAGATCGGGACAGGGATCAGTATGGCTACACCTTC.

This clonotype was seen a few times. The CDR3 region has the DNA TGTGCCAGCAGCTATACGACAGGGGGCGAAGAGACCCAGTACTTC. Protein sequence: CASSYTTGGEETQYF. The rearrangement uses TRBV11-2 and TRBJ2-5; TRBD1 aligns across 10 bases. The CDR3 totals 15 residues. Germline assignment: CDR1 SGHAT and CDR2 FQNNGV. V lost 4 bases and J lost 3; bases outside the gene matches: 5.

The chain joins TRBV4-3 to TRBJ1-1; a possible D gene is TRBD1 (5 bases). Germline V gene sequence: CDR1 LGHNA, CDR2 YSLEER. CDR3 length: 14 amino acids. Trimming took off 1 base at V and 3 bases at J, with 9 bases between the two ends. In DNA form, the CDR3 reads TGCGCCAGCAGCCAAGGCCGACAGTACACTGAAGCTTTCTTT. Amino acid sequence: CASSQGRQYTEAFF.

This clonotype was seen a handful of times. The J gene is TRBJ1-2, the V gene TRBV5-1; no reliable D call. Between the trimmed V and J ends, which lost 0 bases and 5 bases, there was a span of 11 bases. Germline V gene data show CDR1 as SGHRS and CDR2 as YFSETQ. The CDR3 is 14 residues long. The CDR3 reads CASSLGESWYGYTF. The DNA for the CDR3 is TGCGCCAGCAGCTTGGGAGAGTCATGGTATGGCTACACCTTC.

The J gene is TRBJ2-3, the V gene TRBV6-2 or TRBV6-3, with D perhaps matching TRBD1 (6 bases). The length of the CDR3 is 15 residues. Trimming left V 4 bases short and J 2 bases short, with 13 bases between. Per germline, CDR1 MNHEY and CDR2 SVGEGT. The CDR3 DNA sequence: TGTGCCAGCAGTTCGACAGGAGAACCCACAGATACGCAGTATTTT. Encoded protein: CASSSTGEPTDTQYF.

This clonotype came up many times. The chain combines TRBV10-3 with TRBJ1-5, with D possibly TRBD1 on 5 matching bases. With 10 bases removed from V and 0 bases from J, the gap between germline ends came to 16 bases. This CDR3 spans 15 amino acids. The germline CDR1 and CDR2 sequences are ENHRY and SYGVKD. The CDR3 loop reads CATRGGSSSNQPQHF. The CDR3 DNA is TGTGCCACCCGGGGGGGAAGCTCTAGCAATCAGCCCCAGCATTTT.

This rearrangement joins TRBV28 to TRBJ2-7, with D possibly TRBD1 on 6 matching bases. CDR3 length: 15 residues. Germline V lookup: CDR1 MDHEN, CDR2 SYDVKM. Trimming stripped 2 bases from V and 0 bases from J, with 11 bases between. The CDR3 DNA reads TGTGCCAGCAGTTTAACTCAGGGGAGCTCCTACGAGCAGTACTTC. Encoded protein: CASSLTQGSSYEQYF.

The chain recombines TRBV7-2 with TRBJ2-7; D gene unclear. The germline V gene has CDR1 SGHTA and CDR2 FQGNSA. The CDR3 has 16 residues. Deletions cut 2 bases from V and 0 bases from J, with 14 bases between. The CDR3 DNA reads TGTGCCAGCAGCTTAAGTCGGAAGGGAAGCTCCTACGAGCAGTACTTC. This codes for CASSLSRKGSSYEQYF.

The chain employs TRBV20-1 and TRBJ2-2; D remains ambiguous. V lost 0 bases and J lost 4, with 6 bases in between. The V gene's germline CDR1 is DFQATT and CDR2 SNEGSKA (reference sequence). The CDR3 loop spans 13 amino acids. The CDR3 nucleotides are TGCAGTGCTAGAGATAGGACCACCGGGGAGCTGTTTTTT. Protein product: CSARDRTTGELFF.

The table lists this clonotype with a few counts. The gene calls are TRBV19 and TRBJ1-5; D is uncertain. Germline CDR1 is LNHDA and CDR2 is SQIVND (reference sequence). The CDR3 runs to 14 residues. The V end lost 6 bases, the J end lost 0 bases, and 9 bases lay between the germline ends. The DNA for the CDR3 is TGTGCCAGTAGCAAACTTGATAGCAATCAGCCCCAGCATTTT. Translating it yields CASSKLDSNQPQHF. The whole variable domain, remainder taken from reference TRBV19 and TRBJ1-5, is DGGITQSPKYLFRKEGQNVTLSCEQNLNHDAMYWYRQDPGQGLRLIYYSQIVNDFQKGDIAEGYSVSREKKESFPLTVTSAQKNPTAFYLCASSKLDSNQPQHFGDGTRLSIL.

This chain joins TRBV9 and TRBJ2-2; a weak D match, TRBD1 (5 bases). The length of the CDR3 is 17 residues. Looked up from germline, CDR1 is SGDLS and CDR2 is YYNGEE. Trimming shortened V by 4 bases and J by 6 bases, and 22 bases separated the two germline ends. The chain's CDR3 is CASSPGPNPQGAGELFF. The CDR3 DNA sequence: TGTGCCAGCAGCCCCGGGCCGAATCCCCAGGGCGCCGGGGAGCTGTTTTTT.

With respect to this clonotype: One base away lies a much larger clone, so this may be a sequencing read error. The V call is TRBV29-1, the J call TRBJ2-1; TRBD1 or TRBD2 may be the D gene (6 bases each). V was pared by 8 bases and J by 7 bases, with 12 bases between. The CDR3 consists of 11 residues. Germline values: CDR1 SQVTM, CDR2 ANQGSEA. CDR3 sequence reads: CSLRGVNEQFF. CDR3 sequence (DNA): TGCAGCTTGAGGGGGGTTAATGAGCAGTTCTTC.

The V and J genes are TRBV7-3 and TRBJ2-1; 12 bases agree with TRBD2. The CDR3 has 16 amino acids. Germline V gene lookup returns CDR1 SGHTA and CDR2 FQGTGA. V lost 4 bases and J lost 6; bases outside the gene matches: 7. CDR3 sequence reads: CASSSVTSGRVNEQFF. The CDR3 DNA reads TGTGCCAGCAGCTCCGTGACTAGCGGGAGAGTCAATGAGCAGTTCTTC.

The J gene is TRBJ2-7, the V gene TRBV15; possible D gene TRBD1, 5 bases. Germline V CDR1 and CDR2: LNHNV, YYDKDF (reference sequence). Trimming stripped 1 base from V and 6 bases from J, with 19 bases between. This CDR3 has 16 amino acids. The CDR3: CATSRGHATAGFEQYF. CDR3 sequence (DNA): TGTGCCACCAGCAGAGGCCATGCGACAGCCGGTTTCGAGCAGTACTTC.

The table lists this clonotype with a few counts. The J gene is TRBJ2-1, the V gene TRBV4-3, with D perhaps TRBD2 (5 bases). The V end lost 1 base, the J end lost 2 bases, and 9 bases lay between the germline ends. The CDR3 is made up of 15 amino acids. Germline CDR1 is LGHNA and CDR2 is YSLEER. CDR3 residues: CASSQVQAAYNEQFF. The CDR3 DNA sequence: TGCGCCAGCAGCCAAGTACAAGCGGCCTACAATGAGCAGTTCTTC.

This clonotype was seen ten or more times. The V call is TRBV4-1, the J call TRBJ1-5; D ambiguous. The CDR3 contains 13 residues. The germline CDR1 and CDR2 sequences are MGHRA and YSYEKL. Deletions cut 4 bases from V and 7 bases from J, with 11 bases between. The CDR3: CASSPPAGQPQHF. In nucleotides, the CDR3 is TGCGCCAGCAGCCCCCCGGCTGGGCAGCCCCAGCATTTT.

This clonotype came up a few times. CDR3 in amino acids: CASSLDPSSIYF. In DNA form, the CDR3 reads TGTGCCAGCAGCTTAGACCCGTCGTCCATATATTTT. The chain carries TRBV7-2 and TRBJ1-3; D not certain. The V end lost 1 base, the J end lost 11 bases, and 9 bases lay between the germline ends. Looked up from germline, CDR1 is SGHTA and CDR2 is FQGNSA. The CDR3 spans 12 residues.